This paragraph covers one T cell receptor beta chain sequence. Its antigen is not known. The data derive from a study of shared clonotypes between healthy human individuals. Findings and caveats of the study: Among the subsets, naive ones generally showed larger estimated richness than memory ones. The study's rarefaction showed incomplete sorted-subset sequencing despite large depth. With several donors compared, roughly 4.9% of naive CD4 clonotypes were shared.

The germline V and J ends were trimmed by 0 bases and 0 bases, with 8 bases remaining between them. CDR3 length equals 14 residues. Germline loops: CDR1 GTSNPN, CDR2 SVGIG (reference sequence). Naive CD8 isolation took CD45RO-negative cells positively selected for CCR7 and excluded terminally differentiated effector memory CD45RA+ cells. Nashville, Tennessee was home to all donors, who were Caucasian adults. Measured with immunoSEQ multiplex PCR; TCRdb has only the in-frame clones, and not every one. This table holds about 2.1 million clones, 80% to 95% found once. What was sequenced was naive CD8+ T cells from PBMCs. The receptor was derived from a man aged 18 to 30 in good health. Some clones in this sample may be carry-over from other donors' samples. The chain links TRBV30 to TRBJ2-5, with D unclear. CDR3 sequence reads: CAWSVLDDQETQYF. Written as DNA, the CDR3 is TGTGCCTGGAGTGTACTGGACGACCAAGAGACCCAGTACTTC.